This T cell receptor (beta chain) originates from a study of technical replicates of blood from a handful of donors. Produced via immunoSEQ multiplex PCR; TCRdb's table is partial and in-frame only. The table shows some 71,000 clones, with nearly 98% occurring only once. The sequenced sample was T cells isolated from PBMCs. This TCR derives from a human donor in good health.

CDR3 nucleotide sequence: TGTGCCTGGAGTCACGGGACAGGGGACACCGGGGAGCTGTTTTTT. Translating it yields CAWSHGTGDTGELFF. The chain carries TRBV30 and TRBJ2-2; TRBD1 agrees at 10 bases. Germline V gene sequence: CDR1 GTSNPN, CDR2 SVGIG (reference sequence). This CDR3 is built from 15 residues. J was trimmed by 3 bases and V by 2 bases; bases with no gene match: 3.